The next 18 T cell receptor beta chains were all read from a single sample in a study of blood T cells in healthy people across ages. The use of a sample-barcoded 5' primer and a J-beta primer mix characterized a second PCR of about 7 to 12 cycles. TCRdb processed the 5' RACE reads anew with MiXCR; each CDR3 protein has one entry. The sample yields roughly 1,700,000 distinct CDR3 sequences, under 30% seen once. The sequenced material came from blood. These receptors were collected from a woman in her 30s in good health.

The chain is built from TRBV6-5 and TRBJ1-2; 8 bases align to TRBD1. There are 13 residues in the CDR3. J lost 4 bases, V lost 10 bases, and 8 bases had no gene match. Germline CDR1 reads MNHEY; CDR2 reads SVGAGI. The CDR3 DNA is TGTGCCACGCGCAGGGGGCGCGCCTATGGCTACACCTTC. As protein: CATRRGRAYGYTF.

Many counts were recorded for this clonotype. V is TRBV12-3 or TRBV12-4 and J is TRBJ2-1, with 7 bases matching TRBD1. CDR3 length equals 13 residues. With V trimmed by 7 bases and J by 5 bases, 5 bases remained unmatched. In nucleotides, the CDR3 is TGTGCCAGCAAAAGGGACAGCCACAATGAGCAGTTCTTC. Translating gives CASKRDSHNEQFF.

This clonotype was picked up many times. The V gene is TRBV7-9, the J gene TRBJ2-7; TRBD2 might be the D (7 bases). The length of the CDR3 is 15 residues. Germline V lookup: CDR1 SEHNR, CDR2 FQNEAQ (reference sequence). Trimming removed 0 bases from V and 2 bases from J, with 11 bases in between. CDR3 DNA: TGTGCCAGCAGCTTAGCACCGGGGGGCGCCTACGAGCAGTACTTC. Translation: CASSLAPGGAYEQYF.

CDR3 bases: TGCGCCAGCACCCGGCACCAGGAGGACGAGCAGTACTTC. It codes for CASTRHQEDEQYF. The V gene is TRBV5-1, the J gene TRBJ2-7; weak D call: TRBD2 (5 bases). The length of the CDR3 is 13 residues. CDR1 SGHRS and CDR2 YFSETQ come from the germline V gene. The V and J ends lost 6 bases and 5 bases respectively, with 15 bases between them.

The V gene is TRBV24-1, the J gene TRBJ2-3; D is unclear. CDR3 length: 16 residues. V was shortened by 4 bases and J by 0 bases, with 13 bases between the two germline ends. The germline CDR1 and CDR2 sequences are KGHDR and SFDVKD. The CDR3 coding sequence is TGTGCCACCAGTGAGGCTGCCAGCCCCAGCACAGATACGCAGTATTTT. Residues: CATSEAASPSTDTQYF.

The rearrangement uses TRBV20-1 and TRBJ2-3; D may be TRBD2 (6 bases). The CDR3 consists of 14 residues. CDR1 is DFQATT, CDR2 SNEGSKA, per germline (reference sequence). V gave up 4 bases and J gave up 2 bases, with 13 bases separating them. CDR3 in DNA: TGCAGTGCTATTTCCACGGGGGTCACAGATACGCAGTATTTT. This translates into CSAISTGVTDTQYF.

This clonotype was recorded many times. V gene TRBV12-3 or TRBV12-4 combines with J gene TRBJ2-7; 10 bases map to TRBD2. V gave up 6 bases and J gave up 2 bases; unmatched junction bases: 4. The CDR3 consists of 14 residues. Here the CDR3 reads CASRKLAGTYEQYF. The DNA of the CDR3 is TGTGCCAGCAGAAAACTAGCGGGGACCTACGAGCAGTACTTC.

A few counts support this clonotype. The rearrangement uses TRBV28 and TRBJ1-2; TRBD1 aligns across 8 bases. The germline V gene has CDR1 MDHEN and CDR2 SYDVKM. V was pared by 6 bases and J by 7 bases, with 7 bases of the junction left unmatched. CDR3 size: 13 residues. In nucleotides, the CDR3 is TGTGCCAGCAGATCCGGGACAGGCCTTGGCTACACCTTC. Translation: CASRSGTGLGYTF.

This clonotype was seen at least ten times. The V call is TRBV10-3, the J call TRBJ2-3; D is unresolved. The V gene's germline CDR1 is ENHRY and CDR2 SYGVKD. The CDR3 is made up of 13 amino acids. Trimming took off 5 bases at V and 9 bases at J, with 15 bases between the two ends. Here the CDR3 reads CAISPRGSETQYF. The CDR3 DNA reads as TGTGCCATCAGTCCCCGCGGCTCTGAAACGCAGTATTTT.

This clonotype was seen many times. This rearrangement joins TRBV11-2 to TRBJ2-1; 7 bases align to TRBD2. Germline V gene sequence: CDR1 SGHAT, CDR2 FQNNGV. This CDR3 contains 12 residues. Trimming cost V 3 bases and J 9 bases; bases outside gene matches: 2. CDR3 sequence: CASSLTSTEQFF. CDR3 DNA: TGTGCCAGCAGCTTGACTAGCACTGAGCAGTTCTTC.

This clonotype was found a few times. The V and J genes are TRBV5-1 and TRBJ1-4; unclear D gene. CDR3 size: 14 residues. V dropped 4 bases and J dropped 4 bases, with 11 bases sitting between them. The germline gives CDR1 SGHRS, CDR2 YFSETQ. CDR3 protein: CASSRTVDNEKLFF. The DNA for the CDR3 is TGCGCCAGCAGCCGGACCGTTGATAATGAAAAACTGTTTTTT.

The rearrangement joins TRBV4-1 to TRBJ2-1; D remains ambiguous. In germline, CDR1 is MGHRA, CDR2 YSYEKL. The CDR3 has 14 amino acids. The V end was cut by 2 bases, the J end by 5 bases, with 10 bases between. CDR3 DNA sequence: TGCGCCAGCAGCCAAACGACTGGTCACAATGAGCAGTTCTTC. The encoded protein is CASSQTTGHNEQFF.

Only a few counts were recorded for this clonotype. The rearrangement links TRBV20-1 to TRBJ2-1; tentative D call: TRBD2 (7 bases). Germline V CDR1 and CDR2: DFQATT, SNEGSKA (reference sequence). This CDR3 has 16 amino acids. V shed 5 bases and J shed 2 bases, with 19 bases lying between them. The chain's CDR3 is CSAPPRGAGTYNEQFF. The CDR3 region has the DNA TGCAGTGCTCCACCCCGGGGGGCGGGAACCTACAATGAGCAGTTCTTC.

This clonotype was picked up one time. The CDR3: CASKGAAGNEQYF. In nucleotides, the CDR3 is TGTGCCAGCAAAGGTGCCGCGGGCAATGAGCAGTACTTC. The V and J genes are TRBV6-1 and TRBJ2-7, with a tentative D call TRBD2 (5 bases). From germline, CDR1 is MNHNS and CDR2 SASEGT. V lost 7 bases and J lost 7, with 17 bases in between. The CDR3 sequence is 13 residues long.

This clonotype appeared many times. The CDR3 loop is CASSFTAQETQYF. CDR3 DNA: TGTGCCAGCAGTTTCACAGCTCAAGAGACCCAGTACTTC. The rearrangement uses TRBV12-3 or TRBV12-4 and TRBJ2-5; D is ambiguous. The CDR3 runs to 13 residues. The V end was cut by 3 bases, the J end by 2 bases, with 7 bases between.

The genes are TRBV7-2 and TRBJ1-5, with TRBD1 as a possible D gene (6 bases). This CDR3 contains 15 residues. Germline V gene lookup returns CDR1 SGHTA and CDR2 FQGNSA. The germline V and J ends were trimmed by 6 bases and 3 bases, with 15 bases remaining between them. The CDR3 DNA reads as TGTGCCAGCAGTTATCACAGGGACGACAATCAGCCCCAGCATTTT. Translating gives CASSYHRDDNQPQHF.

The rearrangement links TRBV4-1 to TRBJ2-7, with a tentative D call TRBD2 (5 bases). Trimming removed 1 base at V and 6 bases at J, with 7 bases between. Germline V gene sequence: CDR1 MGHRA, CDR2 YSYEKL. The CDR3 has 12 residues. This chain's CDR3 is CASSQAGLEQYF. In DNA, the CDR3 is TGCGCCAGCAGCCAAGCTGGACTCGAGCAGTACTTC.

This chain joins TRBV9 and TRBJ2-1; 8 nucleotides match TRBD2. The V gene end was trimmed by 3 bases and the J gene end by 8 bases; junction bases not matched to a gene: 13. Germline assignment: CDR1 SGDLS and CDR2 YYNGEE. The CDR3 covers 16 residues. DNA for the CDR3: TGTGCCAGCAGCGGTTCCGTGGGAGTTAGCGGGGATGAGCAGTTCTTC. This gives the protein CASSGSVGVSGDEQFF.